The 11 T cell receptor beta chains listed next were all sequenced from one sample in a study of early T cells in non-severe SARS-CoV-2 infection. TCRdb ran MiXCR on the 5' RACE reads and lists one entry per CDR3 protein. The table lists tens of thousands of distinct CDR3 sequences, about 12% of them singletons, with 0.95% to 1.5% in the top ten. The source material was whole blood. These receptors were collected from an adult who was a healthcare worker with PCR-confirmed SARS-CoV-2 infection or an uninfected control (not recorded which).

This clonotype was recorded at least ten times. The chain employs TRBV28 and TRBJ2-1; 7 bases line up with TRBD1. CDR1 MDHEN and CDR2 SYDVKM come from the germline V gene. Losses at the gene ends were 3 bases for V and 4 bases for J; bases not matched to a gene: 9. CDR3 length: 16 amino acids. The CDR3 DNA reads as TGTGCCAGCAGTTTTACCCCGGGACAGAAATACAATGAGCAGTTCTTC. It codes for CASSFTPGQKYNEQFF. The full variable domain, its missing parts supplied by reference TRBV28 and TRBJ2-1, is DVKVTQSSRYLVKRTGEKVFLECVQDMDHENMFWYRQDPGLGLRLIYFSYDVKMKEKGDIPEGYSVSREKKERFSLILESASTNQTSMYLCASSFTPGQKYNEQFFGPGTRLTVL.

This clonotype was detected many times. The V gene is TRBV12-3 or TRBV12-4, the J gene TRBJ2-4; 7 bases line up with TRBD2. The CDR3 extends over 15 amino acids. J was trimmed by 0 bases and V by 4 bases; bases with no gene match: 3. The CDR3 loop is CASSWGGLAKNIQYF. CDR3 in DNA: TGTGCCAGCAGTTGGGGGGGATTAGCCAAAAACATTCAGTACTTC.

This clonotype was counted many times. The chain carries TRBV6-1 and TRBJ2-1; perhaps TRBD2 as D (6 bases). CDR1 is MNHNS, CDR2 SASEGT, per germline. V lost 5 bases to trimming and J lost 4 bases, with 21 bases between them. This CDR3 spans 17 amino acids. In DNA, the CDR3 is TGTGCCAGCAGTCCCCGGGAGCAACTCCCTAGATACAATGAGCAGTTCTTC. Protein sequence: CASSPREQLPRYNEQFF.

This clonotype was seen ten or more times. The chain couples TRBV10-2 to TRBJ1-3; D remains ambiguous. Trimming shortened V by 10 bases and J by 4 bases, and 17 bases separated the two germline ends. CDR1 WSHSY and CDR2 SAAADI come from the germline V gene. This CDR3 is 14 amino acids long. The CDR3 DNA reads TGCGCCACCAGACCCCGTTCCGGAGGAAACACCATATATTTT. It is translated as CATRPRSGGNTIYF.

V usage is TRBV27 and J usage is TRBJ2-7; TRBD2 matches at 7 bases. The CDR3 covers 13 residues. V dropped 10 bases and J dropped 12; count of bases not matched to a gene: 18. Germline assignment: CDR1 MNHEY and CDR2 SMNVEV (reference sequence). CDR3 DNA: TGTGCCACCAAAGCCGGTGGGGGGGTTGCGGTGTACTTC. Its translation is CATKAGGGVAVYF.

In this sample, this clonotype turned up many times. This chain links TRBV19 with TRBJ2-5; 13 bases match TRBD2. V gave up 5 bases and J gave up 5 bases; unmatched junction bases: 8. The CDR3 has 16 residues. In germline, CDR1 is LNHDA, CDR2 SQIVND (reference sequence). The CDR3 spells CASSVRLAGGGETQYF. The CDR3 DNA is TGTGCCAGTAGTGTTCGACTAGCGGGAGGTGGGGAGACCCAGTACTTC.

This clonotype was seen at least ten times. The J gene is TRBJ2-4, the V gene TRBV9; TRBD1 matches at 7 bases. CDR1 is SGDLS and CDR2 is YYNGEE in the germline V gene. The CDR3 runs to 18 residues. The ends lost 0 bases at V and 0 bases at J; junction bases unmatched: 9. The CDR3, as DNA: TGTGCCAGCAGCGTAGGAAGGGGACAGATAATAGCCAAAAACATTCAGTACTTC. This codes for CASSVGRGQIIAKNIQYF.

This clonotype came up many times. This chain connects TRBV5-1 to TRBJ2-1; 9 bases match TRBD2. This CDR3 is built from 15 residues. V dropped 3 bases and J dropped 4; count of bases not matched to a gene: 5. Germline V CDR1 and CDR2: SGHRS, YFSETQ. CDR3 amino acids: CASSSGRGGYNEQFF. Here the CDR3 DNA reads TGCGCCAGCAGCTCAGGGCGGGGGGGTTACAATGAGCAGTTCTTC.

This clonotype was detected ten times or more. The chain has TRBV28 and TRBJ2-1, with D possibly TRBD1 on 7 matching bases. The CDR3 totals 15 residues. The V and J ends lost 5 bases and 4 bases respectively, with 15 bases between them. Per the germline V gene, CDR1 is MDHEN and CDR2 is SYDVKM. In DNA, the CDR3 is TGTGCCAGCAGTAGACAGGGAGGTAATTACAATGAGCAGTTCTTC. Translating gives CASSRQGGNYNEQFF.

CDR3 bases: TGCAGCGTTGTGGCAGGGGTTCACTCTGGGGCCAACGTCCTGACTTTC. Its protein is CSVVAGVHSGANVLTF. The chain employs TRBV29-1 and TRBJ2-6; tentatively, D is TRBD1 (6 bases). The V end lost 4 bases, the J end lost 0 bases, and 13 bases lay between the germline ends. This CDR3 has 16 residues. CDR1 SQVTM and CDR2 ANQGSEA come from the germline V gene.

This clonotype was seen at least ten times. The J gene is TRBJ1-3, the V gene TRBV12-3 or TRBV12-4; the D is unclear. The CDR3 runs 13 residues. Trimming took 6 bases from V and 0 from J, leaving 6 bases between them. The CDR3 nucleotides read TGTGCCAGCAGAGATAGCTCTGGAAACACCATATATTTT. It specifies CASRDSSGNTIYF.